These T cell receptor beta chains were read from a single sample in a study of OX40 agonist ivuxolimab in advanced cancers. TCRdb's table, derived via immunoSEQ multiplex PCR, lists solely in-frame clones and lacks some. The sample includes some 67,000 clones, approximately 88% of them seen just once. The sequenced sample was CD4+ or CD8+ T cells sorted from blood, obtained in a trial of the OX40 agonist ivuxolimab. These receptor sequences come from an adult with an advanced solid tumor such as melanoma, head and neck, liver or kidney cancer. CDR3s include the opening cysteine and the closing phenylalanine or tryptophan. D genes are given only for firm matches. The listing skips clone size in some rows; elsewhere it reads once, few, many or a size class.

CDR3: CASSLGGAGETQYF
DNA: TGTGCCAGCAGCTTAGGAGGGGCTGGGGAGACCCAGTACTTC
size: .
D: .
V: TRBV11-2
J: TRBJ2-5

CDR3: CAISEGAGYNEKLFF
DNA: TGTGCCATCAGTGAGGGGGCAGGGTATAATGAAAAACTGTTTTTT
size: .
D: .
V: TRBV10-3
J: TRBJ1-4

CDR3: CASSSPGAGYGYTF
DNA: TGTGCCAGCAGCTCCCCCGGCGCAGGCTATGGCTACACCTTC
size: once
D: .
V: TRBV5-4
J: TRBJ1-2

CDR3: CASREGYGNQPQHF
DNA: TGTGCCAGCAGAGAGGGGTATGGCAATCAGCCCCAGCATTTT
size: .
D: .
V: TRBV6-1
J: TRBJ1-5

CDR3: CASSPAWGEEAFF
DNA: TGTGCCAGCAGCCCCGCCTGGGGGGAAGAAGCTTTCTTT
size: once
D: .
V: TRBV7-9
J: TRBJ1-1

CDR3: CASSDRDRAIYEQYF
DNA: TGTGCCAGCTCAGACCGGGACAGGGCCATTTACGAGCAGTACTTC
size: .
D: TRBD1
V: TRBV18
J: TRBJ2-7

CDR3: CASSIVRGDKGNQPQHF
DNA: TGTGCCAGTAGTATAGTCAGGGGGGACAAAGGCAATCAGCCCCAGCATTTT
size: .
D: TRBD1
V: TRBV19
J: TRBJ1-5

CDR3: CASSRLGSSGNTIYF
DNA: TGTGCCAGCAGTCGCCTGGGGAGCTCTGGAAACACCATATATTTT
size: .
D: .
V: TRBV28
J: TRBJ1-3

CDR3: CASRPTGGRTEKLFF
DNA: TGTGCCAGCAGACCCACAGGGGGCAGGACTGAAAAACTGTTTTTT
size: .
D: TRBD1
V: TRBV6-5
J: TRBJ1-4

CDR3: CASSPWEANYGYTF
DNA: TGTGCCAGCTCACCATGGGAGGCTAACTATGGCTACACCTTC
size: .
D: .
V: TRBV18
J: TRBJ1-2

CDR3: CASSLGVGGLEQGGYTF
DNA: TGTGCCAGCAGTTTAGGGGTAGGGGGATTGGAGCAGGGTGGCTACACCTTC
size: .
D: .
V: TRBV27
J: TRBJ1-2

CDR3: CASRGQGWTEAFF
DNA: TGTGCCAGCAGGGGACAGGGATGGACTGAAGCTTTCTTT
size: .
D: TRBD1
V: TRBV6-1
J: TRBJ1-1

CDR3: CASSFHTGETEAFF
DNA: TGTGCCAGCAGTTTCCATACCGGGGAGACTGAAGCTTTCTTT
size: .
D: .
V: TRBV6-1
J: TRBJ1-1

CDR3: CSVSGTGGNEQFF
DNA: TGCAGCGTTAGTGGGACAGGGGGCAATGAGCAGTTCTTC
size: .
D: TRBD1
V: TRBV29-1
J: TRBJ2-1

CDR3: CASGQGNTDTQYF
DNA: TGTGCTAGTGGCCAAGGGAATACAGATACGCAGTATTTT
size: once
D: .
V: TRBV12-5
J: TRBJ2-3

CDR3: CASSSRLAGGHEQYF
DNA: TGTGCCAGCAGTTCCCGACTAGCGGGGGGCCACGAGCAGTACTTC
size: .
D: TRBD2
V: TRBV6-5
J: TRBJ2-7

CDR3: CASRERDYGYTF
DNA: TGTGCCAGCCGGGAGCGCGACTATGGCTACACCTTC
size: .
D: .
V: TRBV2
J: TRBJ1-2

CDR3: CASSPSGGLGDTQYF
DNA: TGTGCCAGCTCACCTAGCGGGGGGCTGGGAGATACGCAGTATTTT
size: .
D: TRBD2
V: TRBV18
J: TRBJ2-3

CDR3: CASSMTNNEQFF
DNA: TGTGCCAGCAGCATGACAAACAATGAGCAGTTCTTC
size: .
D: .
V: TRBV5-4
J: TRBJ2-1

CDR3: CASSPGAGETQYF
DNA: TGTGCCAGCTCACCAGGGGCTGGAGAGACCCAGTACTTC
size: .
D: .
V: TRBV18
J: TRBJ2-5

CDR3: CASSGQGDQPQHF
DNA: TGTGCCAGCAGTGGACAGGGGGATCAGCCCCAGCATTTT
size: .
D: TRBD1
V: TRBV6-1
J: TRBJ1-5

CDR3: CSARGDREAFF
DNA: TGCAGTGCTAGGGGGGACAGGGAAGCTTTCTTT
size: few
D: TRBD1
V: TRBV20-1
J: TRBJ1-1

CDR3: CATSRGYGWAAFF
DNA: TGTGCCACCAGCAGAGGCTACGGCTGGGCGGCTTTCTTT
size: .
D: .
V: TRBV15
J: TRBJ1-1

CDR3: CASSLEVGELFF
DNA: TGTGCCAGCAGCTTAGAAGTCGGGGAGCTGTTTTTT
size: .
D: .
V: TRBV11-2
J: TRBJ2-2

CDR3: CASSPSGTGYGYTF
DNA: TGTGCCAGCAGCCCCAGTGGGACAGGCTATGGCTACACCTTC
size: .
D: TRBD1
V: TRBV7-9
J: TRBJ1-2

CDR3: CASTNGIGNEQFF
DNA: TGTGCCAGCACCAACGGCATAGGGAATGAGCAGTTCTTC
size: few
D: .
V: TRBV7-8
J: TRBJ2-1

CDR3: CASSFSAANYGYTF
DNA: TGTGCCAGCAGTTTTTCTGCCGCTAACTATGGCTACACCTTC
size: .
D: .
V: TRBV27
J: TRBJ1-2

CDR3: CASSPEGQPQHF
DNA: TGCGCCAGCAGCCCCGAAGGTCAGCCCCAGCATTTT
size: .
D: .
V: TRBV5-1
J: TRBJ1-5

CDR3: CSVEAGGYTF
DNA: TGCAGCGTTGAGGCGGGGGGCTACACCTTC
size: .
D: .
V: TRBV29-1
J: TRBJ1-2

CDR3: CASSAQGQPYNEQFF
DNA: TGTGCCAGTAGTGCCCAAGGACAGCCCTACAATGAGCAGTTCTTC
size: .
D: .
V: TRBV19
J: TRBJ2-1

CDR3: CASTRVGVQTNEKLFF
DNA: TGTGCCAGCACCCGAGTCGGGGTGCAAACTAATGAAAAACTGTTTTTT
size: few
D: .
V: TRBV2
J: TRBJ1-4

CDR3: CASSATETNYGYTF
DNA: TGTGCCAGCAGCGCCACAGAGACTAACTATGGCTACACCTTC
size: once
D: .
V: TRBV7-8
J: TRBJ1-2

CDR3: CASSERSRQETQYF
DNA: TGTGCCAGCAGTGAACGAAGCCGGCAAGAGACCCAGTACTTC
size: .
D: .
V: TRBV6-1
J: TRBJ2-5

CDR3: CASSDSGDRGLGLEYF
DNA: TGTGCCAGCAGTGACTCGGGGGACAGGGGGCTAGGGTTGGAGTACTTC
size: .
D: TRBD1
V: TRBV6-4
J: TRBJ2-5

CDR3: CASSPLPGTEAFF
DNA: TGTGCCAGCAGCCCCCTGCCGGGCACTGAAGCTTTCTTT
size: .
D: .
V: TRBV9
J: TRBJ1-1

CDR3: CASSPQGGTDTQYF
DNA: TGTGCCAGCAGTCCACAGGGAGGCACAGATACGCAGTATTTT
size: .
D: .
V: TRBV6-1
J: TRBJ2-3

CDR3: CASSPARGPNTGELFF
DNA: TGCGCCAGCAGCCCTGCGCGGGGGCCCAACACCGGGGAGCTGTTTTTT
size: .
D: .
V: TRBV5-1
J: TRBJ2-2

CDR3: CASTQRGGLRDTQYF
DNA: TGTGCCAGCACCCAACGGGGGGGCCTAAGAGATACGCAGTATTTT
size: .
D: TRBD2
V: TRBV14
J: TRBJ2-3

CDR3: CASSYDSTDTQYF
DNA: TGTGCCAGCAGCTATGACTCCACAGATACGCAGTATTTT
size: .
D: .
V: TRBV5-6
J: TRBJ2-3

CDR3: CASSSTGLADTQYF
DNA: TGTGCCAGCAGTTCGACAGGGTTGGCAGATACGCAGTATTTT
size: .
D: TRBD1
V: TRBV28
J: TRBJ2-3

CDR3: CASSLGGSYNEQFF
DNA: TGTGCCAGCAGCTTGGGGGGCTCCTACAATGAGCAGTTCTTC
size: .
D: .
V: TRBV7-9
J: TRBJ2-1

CDR3: CASSQRLGPQHF
DNA: TGTGCCAGCAGCCAGCGCCTGGGGCCCCAGCATTTT
size: .
D: .
V: TRBV28
J: TRBJ1-5

CDR3: CASSTGTGGRGYTF
DNA: TGTGCCAGTAGTACCGGGACAGGGGGCCGAGGCTACACCTTC
size: .
D: TRBD1
V: TRBV19
J: TRBJ1-2

CDR3: CASSRLSTNEKLFF
DNA: TGTGCCAGCAGTCGGCTATCAACTAATGAAAAACTGTTTTTT
size: .
D: .
V: TRBV6-1
J: TRBJ1-4

CDR3: CASSPRHGTGGQNEQFF
DNA: TGTGCCAGCAGCCCCCGCCACGGGACAGGGGGTCAAAATGAGCAGTTCTTC
size: once
D: TRBD1
V: TRBV11-3
J: TRBJ2-1

CDR3: CASSQDAFNNYGYTF
DNA: TGCGCCAGCAGCCAAGATGCTTTTAACAACTATGGCTACACCTTC
size: .
D: .
V: TRBV4-1
J: TRBJ1-2

CDR3: CASTLARTTEAFF
DNA: TGTGCCAGTACCCTGGCCAGGACCACTGAAGCTTTCTTT
size: .
D: .
V: TRBV19
J: TRBJ1-1

CDR3: CASSPPGQPQHF
DNA: TGTGCCAGCTCACCCCCCGGTCAGCCCCAGCATTTT
size: few
D: .
V: TRBV18
J: TRBJ1-5

CDR3: CASTSGVSSYEQYF
DNA: TGTGCCAGCACGTCGGGGGTAAGCTCCTACGAGCAGTACTTC
size: few
D: .
V: TRBV2
J: TRBJ2-7

CDR3: CASSLAGGSTEAFF
DNA: TGTGCCAGCTCACTCGCAGGGGGTAGCACTGAAGCTTTCTTT
size: few
D: TRBD1
V: TRBV18
J: TRBJ1-1

CDR3: CATSRFRGRGDLDTQYF
DNA: TGTGCCACCAGCAGATTCCGAGGGCGGGGGGATCTAGATACGCAGTATTTT
size: .
D: TRBD2
V: TRBV15
J: TRBJ2-3

CDR3: CAISGTVNTGELFF
DNA: TGTGCCATCTCCGGGACGGTGAACACCGGGGAGCTGTTTTTT
size: .
D: .
V: TRBV10-3
J: TRBJ2-2

CDR3: CASSPNRGSGEKLFF
DNA: TGTGCCAGTAGTCCGAACAGGGGGTCGGGGGAAAAACTGTTTTTT
size: .
D: TRBD1
V: TRBV19
J: TRBJ1-4

CDR3: CASYTGGPTGELFF
DNA: TGCGCCAGCTATACGGGGGGGCCCACCGGGGAGCTGTTTTTT
size: .
D: TRBD2
V: TRBV5-1
J: TRBJ2-2

CDR3: CASSRRTSGGRVGSTDTQYF
DNA: TGTGCCAGCAGCCGACGGACTAGCGGGGGCCGCGTAGGGAGCACAGATACGCAGTATTTT
size: .
D: TRBD2
V: TRBV5-4
J: TRBJ2-3